There are many counts of the clone carrying this TCR beta chain. Its antigen is still unknown. The data derive from a study of blood T cells in healthy people across ages. In terms of origin and age, donors were healthy Caucasian individuals from Russia aged about 6 to 90. Study findings and constraints: Roughly linear declines in TCR beta diversity per million T cells occurred with age.

CDR1 is SEHNR, CDR2 FQNEAQ, per germline (reference sequence). Trimming removed 6 bases from V and 5 bases from J; junction bases left unmatched: 16. The CDR3 covers 16 residues. For the second PCR, which ran for about 6 to 11 cycles, a sample-barcoded 5' primer and a J-beta primer mix were used. TCRdb called the 5' RACE reads again in MiXCR, with one record for every CDR3 protein. The sample lists some 1,500,000 distinct CDR3 sequences; approximately 43% were seen once. The V call is TRBV7-9, the J call TRBJ2-7; TRBD1 matches 7 bases. This receptor was obtained from a woman aged 18-30 years in good health. Source material: blood. CDR3 residues: CASSPTDRLVSDEQYF. The DNA of the CDR3 is TGTGCCAGCAGTCCGACGGACAGGCTAGTTTCCGACGAGCAGTACTTC.